What follows is one T cell receptor beta chain and its context. The sample belongs to a study of identifying expanded T cells in peripheral blood. CDR3 length equals 12 residues. Assay: immunoSEQ multiplex PCR; the TCRdb copy retains only in-frame clones and omits some. The sample lists 80,000 to 90,000 clones; approximately 91% were seen once. Sequenced sample: blood. This sequence joins TRBV21-1 and TRBJ1-1; the table's D call of TRBD1 was not tested on the DNA. TRBV21-1 is a recognized pseudogene. This TCR came from a person aged 18 to 75 in good health. The CDR3 loop is CAIPYDSTEAFF. The CDR3 DNA reads TGTGCCATCCCTTACGACAGCACTGAAGCTTTCTTT.